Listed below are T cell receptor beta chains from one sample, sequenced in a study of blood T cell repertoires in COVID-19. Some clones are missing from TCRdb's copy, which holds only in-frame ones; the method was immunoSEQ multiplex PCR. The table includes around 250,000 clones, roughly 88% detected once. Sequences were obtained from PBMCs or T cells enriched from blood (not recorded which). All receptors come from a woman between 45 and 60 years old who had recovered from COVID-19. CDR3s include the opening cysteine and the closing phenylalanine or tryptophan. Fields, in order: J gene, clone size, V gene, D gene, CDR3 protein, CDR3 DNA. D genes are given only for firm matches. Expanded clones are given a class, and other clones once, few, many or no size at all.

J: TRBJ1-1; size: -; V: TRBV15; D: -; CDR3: CATGQDSMNTEAFF; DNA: TGTGCCACCGGCCAGGACTCGATGAACACTGAAGCTTTCTTT
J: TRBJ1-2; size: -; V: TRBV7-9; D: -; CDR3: CASSLRTDESYGYTF; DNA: TGTGCCAGCAGCTTAAGGACAGACGAATCCTATGGCTACACCTTC
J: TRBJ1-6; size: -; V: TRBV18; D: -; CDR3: CASSESGHSPLHF; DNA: TGTGCCAGCTCAGAGTCTGGGCATTCACCCCTCCACTTT
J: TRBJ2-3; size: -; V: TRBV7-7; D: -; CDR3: CASSRGVGLGADTQYF; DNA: TGTGCTAGCAGCCGCGGAGTGGGACTGGGCGCAGATACGCAGTATTTT
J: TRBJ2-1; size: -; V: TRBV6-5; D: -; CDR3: CASQFSGVQFF; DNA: TGTGCCAGCCAATTCAGCGGCGTACAGTTCTTC
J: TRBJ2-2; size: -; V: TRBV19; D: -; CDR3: CASSTDWAGELFF; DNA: TGTGCCAGTAGTACCGACTGGGCCGGGGAGCTGTTTTTT
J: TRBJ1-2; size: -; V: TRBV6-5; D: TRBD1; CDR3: CASTQRDSVFYGYTF; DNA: TGTGCCAGCACCCAGAGGGACAGCGTTTTCTATGGCTACACCTTC
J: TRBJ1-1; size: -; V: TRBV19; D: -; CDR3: CASYPGLMNTEAFF; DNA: TGTGCCAGTTACCCGGGACTTATGAACACTGAAGCTTTCTTT
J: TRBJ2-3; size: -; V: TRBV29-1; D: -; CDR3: CSVVGDTSSTDTQYF; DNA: TGCAGCGTTGTTGGGGACACCTCTAGCACAGATACGCAGTATTTT
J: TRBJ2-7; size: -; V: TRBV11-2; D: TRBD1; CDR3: CASSKGQGENEQYF; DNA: TGTGCCAGCAGCAAAGGACAGGGGGAGAACGAGCAGTACTTC
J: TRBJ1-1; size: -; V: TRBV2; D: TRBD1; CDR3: CASSAPGQGEGEAFF; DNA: TGTGCCAGCAGTGCACCGGGACAGGGAGAGGGTGAAGCTTTCTTT
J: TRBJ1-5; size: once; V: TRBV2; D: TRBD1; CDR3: CASSGTGRDQPQHF; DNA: TGTGCCAGCAGTGGGACAGGAAGAGACCAGCCCCAGCATTTT
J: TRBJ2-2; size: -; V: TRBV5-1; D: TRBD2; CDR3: CASSLGLAGGFNTGELFF; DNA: TGCGCCAGCAGCTTGGGACTAGCGGGAGGTTTTAACACCGGGGAGCTGTTTTTT
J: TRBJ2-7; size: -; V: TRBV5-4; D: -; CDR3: CASSPYTTYEQYF; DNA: TGTGCCAGCAGCCCCTATACTACGTACGAGCAGTACTTC
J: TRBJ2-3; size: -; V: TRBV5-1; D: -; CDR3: CASSLAGGTDTQYF; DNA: TGCGCCAGCAGCTTGGCAGGGGGCACAGATACGCAGTATTTT
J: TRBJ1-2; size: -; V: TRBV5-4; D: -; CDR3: CASSLTGFGYTF; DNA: TGTGCCAGCAGCCTCACAGGGTTCGGCTACACCTTC
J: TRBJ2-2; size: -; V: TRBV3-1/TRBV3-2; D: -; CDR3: CASGWDYTGELFF; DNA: TGTGCCAGCGGGTGGGACTACACCGGGGAGCTGTTTTTT
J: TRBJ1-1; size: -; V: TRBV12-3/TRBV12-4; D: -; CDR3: CASTGNTEAFF; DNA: TGTGCCAGCACGGGGAACACTGAAGCTTTCTTT
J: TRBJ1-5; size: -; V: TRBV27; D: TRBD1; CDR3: CASSVTGQGFSQPQHF; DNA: TGTGCCAGCAGTGTTACCGGACAGGGGTTCAGTCAGCCCCAGCATTTT
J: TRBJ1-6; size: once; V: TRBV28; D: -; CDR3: CASSPRPGGNSPLHF; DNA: TGTGCCAGCAGTCCCCGGCCGGGTGGAAATTCACCCCTCCACTTT
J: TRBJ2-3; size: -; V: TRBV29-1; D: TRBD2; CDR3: CSVDSGGTDTQYF; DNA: TGCAGCGTTGATAGCGGGGGCACAGATACGCAGTATTTT
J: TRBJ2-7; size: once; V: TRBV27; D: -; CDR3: CASSNVPVYEQYF; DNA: TGTGCCAGCAGCAATGTCCCGGTCTACGAGCAGTACTTC
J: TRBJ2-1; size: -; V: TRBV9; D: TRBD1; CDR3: CASSVVGTGSGEQFF; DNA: TGTGCCAGCAGCGTAGTCGGGACAGGGTCTGGAGAGCAGTTCTTC
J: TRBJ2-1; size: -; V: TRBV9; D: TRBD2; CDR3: CASSTRTSGYNEQFF; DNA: TGTGCCAGCAGCACCCGGACTAGCGGATACAATGAGCAGTTCTTC
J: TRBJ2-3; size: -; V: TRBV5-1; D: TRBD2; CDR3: CASSSTSGRSDTQYF; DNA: TGCGCCAGCAGCAGCACTAGCGGGAGGTCAGATACGCAGTATTTT
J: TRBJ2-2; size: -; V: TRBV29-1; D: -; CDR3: CSAKEGTNTGELFF; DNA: TGCAGCGCCAAGGAGGGGACGAACACCGGGGAGCTGTTTTTT
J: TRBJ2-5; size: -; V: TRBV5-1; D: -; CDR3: CASSLQGQETQYF; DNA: TGCGCCAGCAGCTTGCAGGGGCAAGAGACCCAGTACTTC
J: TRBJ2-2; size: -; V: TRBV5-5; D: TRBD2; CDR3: CASSLQGTSGTGELFF; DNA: TGTGCCAGCAGCTTGCAGGGGACTAGCGGGACCGGGGAGCTGTTTTTT
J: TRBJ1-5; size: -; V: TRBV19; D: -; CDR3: CASHRDMNQPQHF; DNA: TGTGCCAGTCACCGAGACATGAATCAGCCCCAGCATTTT
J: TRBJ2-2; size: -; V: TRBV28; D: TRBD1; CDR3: CAGQGANTGELFF; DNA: TGTGCCGGCCAGGGGGCGAACACCGGGGAGCTGTTTTTT
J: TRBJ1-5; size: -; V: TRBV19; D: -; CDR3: CASSIPGGASNQPQHF; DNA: TGTGCCAGTAGTATCCCAGGAGGGGCTAGCAATCAGCCCCAGCATTTT
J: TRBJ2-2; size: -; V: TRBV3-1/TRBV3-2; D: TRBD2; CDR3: CASSQGLAGGTGELFF; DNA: TGTGCCAGCAGCCAGGGACTAGCGGGAGGAACCGGGGAGCTGTTTTTT
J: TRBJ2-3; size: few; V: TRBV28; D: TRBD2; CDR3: CASSAGTSDTDTQYF; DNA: TGTGCCAGCAGTGCAGGGACTAGCGATACAGATACGCAGTATTTT
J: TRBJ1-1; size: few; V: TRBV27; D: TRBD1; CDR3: CASSLGQGARAFF; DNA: TGTGCCAGCAGTTTAGGCCAGGGGGCGCGGGCTTTCTTT
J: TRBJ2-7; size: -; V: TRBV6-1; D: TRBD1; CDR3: CASSVITGTVAPEQYF; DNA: TGTGCCAGCAGTGTTATAACCGGGACAGTGGCTCCGGAGCAGTACTTC
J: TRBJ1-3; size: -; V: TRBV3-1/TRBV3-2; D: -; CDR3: CASTRQTSGNTIYF; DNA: TGTGCCAGCACCAGACAGACGTCTGGAAACACCATATATTTT
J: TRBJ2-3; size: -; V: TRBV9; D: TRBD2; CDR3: CASSVGTSGGTTDTQYF; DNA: TGTGCCAGCAGCGTAGGGACTAGCGGGGGAACCACAGATACGCAGTATTTT
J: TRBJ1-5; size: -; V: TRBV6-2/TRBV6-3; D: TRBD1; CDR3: CASSTTGSGNQPQHF; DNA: TGTGCCAGCAGCACGACAGGGAGCGGCAATCAGCCCCAGCATTTT
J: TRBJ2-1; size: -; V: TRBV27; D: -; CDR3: CASSLEAWNEQFF; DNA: TGTGCCAGCAGTCTGGAGGCCTGGAATGAGCAGTTCTTC
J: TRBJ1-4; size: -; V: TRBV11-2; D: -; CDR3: CASSLDASQPPGEKLFF; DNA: TGTGCCAGCAGCTTAGATGCTAGCCAGCCCCCGGGGGAAAAACTGTTTTTT
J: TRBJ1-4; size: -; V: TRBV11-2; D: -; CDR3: CASSSDLKDRPNEKLFF; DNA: TGTGCCAGCAGCTCGGATTTAAAGGACAGACCTAATGAAAAACTGTTTTTT
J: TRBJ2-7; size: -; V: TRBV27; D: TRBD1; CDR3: CASPPRTGVQNLYEQYF; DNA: TGTGCCAGCCCTCCAAGGACAGGGGTTCAAAACTTGTACGAGCAGTACTTC
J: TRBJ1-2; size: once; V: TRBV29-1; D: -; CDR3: CSVETSTSKIYGYTF; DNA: TGCAGCGTTGAGACAAGTACATCTAAGATTTATGGCTACACCTTC
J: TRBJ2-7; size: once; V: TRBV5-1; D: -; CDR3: CASRIEGNSYEQYF; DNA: TGCGCCAGCAGAATAGAGGGTAACTCCTACGAGCAGTACTTC
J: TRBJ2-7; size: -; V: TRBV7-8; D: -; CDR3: CASSLGVRDSYEQYF; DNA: TGTGCCAGCAGCTTAGGGGTGAGGGATTCCTACGAGCAGTACTTC
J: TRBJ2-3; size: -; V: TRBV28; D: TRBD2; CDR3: CASSLALAGGGTADTQYF; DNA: TGTGCCAGCAGTTTAGCCCTAGCGGGAGGAGGTACGGCAGATACGCAGTATTTT
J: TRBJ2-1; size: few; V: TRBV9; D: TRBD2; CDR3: CASSVLSGRFDNEQFF; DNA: TGTGCCAGCAGCGTCCTAAGCGGGAGGTTCGACAATGAGCAGTTCTTC
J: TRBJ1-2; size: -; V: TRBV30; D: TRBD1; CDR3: CAWKTRDRRRQGTF; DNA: TGTGCCTGGAAAACGCGAGACAGGAGGAGACAGGGCACCTTC
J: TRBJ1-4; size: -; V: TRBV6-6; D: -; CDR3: CASRATNEKLFF; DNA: TGTGCCAGCCGCGCAACTAATGAAAAACTGTTTTTT
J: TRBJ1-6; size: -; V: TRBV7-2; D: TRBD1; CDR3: CASSLVRTGSNSPLHF; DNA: TGTGCCAGCAGCTTAGTACGGACAGGGTCGAATTCACCCCTCCACTTT
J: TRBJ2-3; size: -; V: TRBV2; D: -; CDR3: CASSLPGLLTDTQYF; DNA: TGTGCCAGCAGTCTTCCGGGTCTCCTCACAGATACGCAGTATTTT
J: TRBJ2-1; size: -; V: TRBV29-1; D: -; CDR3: CSVEGRGLSSYNEQFF; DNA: TGCAGCGTTGAAGGTAGGGGACTTAGCTCCTACAATGAGCAGTTCTTC
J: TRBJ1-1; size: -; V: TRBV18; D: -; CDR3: CASSPTTQRDTEAFF; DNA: TGTGCCAGCTCACCCACGACCCAACGGGACACTGAAGCTTTCTTT
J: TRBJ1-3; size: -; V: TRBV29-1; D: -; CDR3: CSVGFSGSGNTIYF; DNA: TGCAGCGTTGGGTTTTCGGGTTCTGGAAACACCATATATTTT
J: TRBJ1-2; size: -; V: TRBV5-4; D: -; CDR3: CASSLARESAYGYTF; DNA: TGTGCCAGCAGCTTGGCAAGGGAGAGTGCCTATGGCTACACCTTC